The 5 T cell receptor beta chains in this list originate from one sample, sequenced in a study of cytomegalovirus exposure and HLA in healthy donors. Primers: 60 Vbeta forward and 13 Jbeta reverse. Profiling relied on immunoSEQ multiplex PCR, and the TCRdb table lists in-frame clones only, not all of them. The table records around 150,000 clones, roughly 83% of them present only once. Sequenced sample: PBMCs. The receptors stem from a young woman in good health and CMV-seronegative.

This chain connects TRBV20-1 to TRBJ2-7; 7 bases align to TRBD1. Per the germline V gene, CDR1 is DFQATT and CDR2 is SNEGSKA (reference sequence). CDR3 length: 11 amino acids. The V segment lost 6 bases and the J segment 7 bases; nucleotides outside the gene matches: 6. CDR3 coding DNA: TGCAGTGCCCAGACAGGGTTAGAGCAGTACTTC. Translated: CSAQTGLEQYF.

The V and J genes are TRBV11-2 and TRBJ1-2, with D possibly being TRBD1 (5 bases). The CDR3 extends over 16 amino acids. From germline, CDR1 is SGHAT and CDR2 FQNNGV. V gave up 3 bases and J gave up 4 bases, with 18 bases separating them. This CDR3 reads CASSFIQGPTFYGYTF. In DNA form, the CDR3 reads TGTGCCAGCAGCTTTATTCAGGGCCCTACCTTCTATGGCTACACCTTC.

This chain connects TRBV5-6 to TRBJ1-2; tentative D call: TRBD1 (5 bases). CDR1 is SGHDT and CDR2 is YYEEEE in the germline V gene. The CDR3 extends over 12 amino acids. Trimming shortened V by 9 bases and J by 8 bases, and 17 bases separated the two germline ends. CDR3 protein: CATRGGVGGYTF. In DNA, the CDR3 is TGTGCCACCCGCGGGGGAGTCGGCGGCTACACCTTC.

The rearrangement joins TRBV6-5 to TRBJ1-2, with 9 bases matching TRBD1. Germline CDR1 and CDR2: MNHEY and SVGAGI. The CDR3 covers 14 residues. The V gene end was trimmed by 5 bases and the J gene end by 2 bases; junction bases not matched to a gene: 3. The CDR3 loop reads CASSGQGRNYGYTF. The CDR3 DNA is TGTGCCAGCAGTGGACAGGGGCGCAACTATGGCTACACCTTC.

The rearrangement joins TRBV28 to TRBJ1-2; 10 bases line up with TRBD1. The V segment lost 8 bases and the J segment 7 bases; nucleotides outside the gene matches: 7. From germline, CDR1 is MDHEN and CDR2 SYDVKM. The CDR3 extends over 13 amino acids. CDR3 in DNA: TGTGCCAGCCAGCGACAGGGGGCGGGTGGCTACACCTTC. It encodes CASQRQGAGGYTF.